Following are 30 T cell receptor beta chains from one sample sequenced in a study of OX40 agonist ivuxolimab in advanced cancers. The library was produced with the immunoSEQ multiplex PCR assay. Sourced from immuneACCESS, this table was stored by TCRdb with only in-frame sequences that have V and J called. A share of the clones is absent; for the studies checked, an unresolved V gene accounts for under half, and the remainder has no known explanation. The sample contains about 70,000 clones, almost 90% of them found a single time. Of the sample, roughly 3% falls within the top ten clones. The specimen comprised CD4+ or CD8+ T cells sorted from blood, sampled in a trial of the OX40 agonist ivuxolimab. The receptors were gathered from an adult with an advanced solid tumor such as melanoma, head and neck, liver or kidney cancer.

In its sample, this clone was seen once. The CDR3 DNA reads as TGTGCCAGCAGCATCCGACAGAGCGATGGCTACACCTTC. Amino acids: CASSIRQSDGYTF. V is TRBV6-6 and J is TRBJ1-2; TRBD1 is a possible D gene (5 bases). The germline gives CDR1 MNHNY, CDR2 SVGAGI (reference sequence). V lost 6 bases, J lost 6 bases, and 14 bases lay in between. This CDR3 is 13 amino acids long.

This clone has just a few counts. Distinct nucleotide sequences in the sample also encode this CDR3. The CDR3 region has the DNA TGTGCCAGCAGCTTATCCGGGGGAGGGGGTGGCTACACCTTC. This sequence encodes CASSLSGGGGGYTF. The chain has TRBV7-9 and TRBJ1-2; weak D call: TRBD1 (6 bases). Trimming stripped 2 bases from V and 7 bases from J, with 14 bases between. Germline V gene data show CDR1 as SEHNR and CDR2 as FQNEAQ (reference sequence). The CDR3 extends over 14 amino acids.

On this clone itself: This sample includes further DNA sequences coding for the same CDR3. The chain joins TRBV28 to TRBJ2-7; no clear D gene. CDR1 and CDR2 from the germline V gene are MDHEN and SYDVKM. V lost 2 bases and J lost 4, with 3 bases in between. The CDR3 is 11 amino acids. CDR3 bases: TGTGCCAGCAGTTTACGGTACGAGCAGTACTTC. Amino acid sequence: CASSLRYEQYF.

The rearrangement uses TRBV14 and TRBJ1-4, with D possibly being TRBD1 (5 bases). The CDR3 has 15 amino acids. V lost 0 bases and J 5 bases, leaving 10 bases between the germline ends. Per germline, CDR1 SGHDN and CDR2 FVKESK. The CDR3 is CASSQDLGANEKLFF. CDR3 bases: TGTGCCAGCAGCCAAGATCTCGGGGCCAATGAAAAACTGTTTTTT.

In DNA, the CDR3 is TGTGCCAGCAGACGTGAGCCTAGCGGGAAAGTGAGCGAGCAGTACTTC. This sequence encodes CASRREPSGKVSEQYF. The chain couples TRBV11-2 to TRBJ2-7; 9 positions match TRBD2. This CDR3 has 16 residues. V dropped 6 bases and J dropped 6; count of bases not matched to a gene: 15. CDR1 and CDR2 (germline): SGHAT, FQNNGV.

The chain combines TRBV11-1 with TRBJ2-1, with TRBD2 identical over 7 bases. The CDR3 covers 15 residues. The germline V gene encodes CDR1 SGHAT and CDR2 FQDESV (reference sequence). V was pared by 5 bases and J by 4 bases, with 8 bases of the junction left unmatched. The CDR3, as DNA: TGTGCCAGCAGCCAAGAGGGAGGGCCGTACAATGAGCAGTTCTTC. Translated: CASSQEGGPYNEQFF.

V usage is TRBV30 and J usage is TRBJ2-7, with D unresolved. This CDR3 spans 8 amino acids. Per germline, CDR1 GTSNPN and CDR2 SVGIG (reference sequence). Trimming pared 8 bases from V and 7 bases from J, leaving 6 bases between. CDR3 sequence (DNA): TGTGCCCCCGGGGAGCAGTACTTC. This sequence encodes CAPGEQYF.

In this sample, this clone turned up a few times. In DNA, the CDR3 is TGTGCCTGGAGTGGTTCGGAAGGGGGCAGGACCGGGGAGCTGTTTTTT. Translation: CAWSGSEGGRTGELFF. The chain employs TRBV30 and TRBJ2-2, with 7 nucleotides matching TRBD1. This CDR3 contains 16 residues. The V gene end was trimmed by 1 base and the J gene end by 5 bases; junction bases not matched to a gene: 10. The germline V gene encodes CDR1 GTSNPN and CDR2 SVGIG (reference sequence).

V is TRBV4-1 and J is TRBJ2-1; 8 bases align to TRBD2. The CDR3 has 17 residues. Germline CDR1 reads MGHRA; CDR2 reads YSYEKL. After removal of 4 bases from V and 5 bases from J, the junction contained 13 bases not matched to a gene. The CDR3 spells CASSPARGAGDNNEQFF. Here the CDR3 DNA reads TGCGCCAGCAGCCCAGCTAGGGGAGCGGGAGATAACAATGAGCAGTTCTTC.

The V gene is TRBV10-3, the J gene TRBJ1-2, with D possibly TRBD1 on 5 matching bases. CDR1 is ENHRY and CDR2 is SYGVKD in the germline V gene. V was cut by 7 bases and J by 0 bases, with 12 bases left in between. The CDR3 totals 14 residues. In DNA, the CDR3 is TGTGCCATCACCATGACAGAAGCTAACTATGGCTACACCTTC. Translation gives CAITMTEANYGYTF.

The rearrangement uses TRBV10-3 and TRBJ1-4; the D gene is possibly TRBD1 (6 bases). Trimming cost V 10 bases and J 6 bases, with 24 bases left between them. Looked up from germline, CDR1 is ENHRY and CDR2 is SYGVKD. The CDR3 runs 16 residues. CDR3 nucleotides: TGTGCCACCTCTAAGGGACAACAGGGAGGGGATGAAAAACTGTTTTTT. Its protein product is CATSKGQQGGDEKLFF.

This sequence joins TRBV5-1 and TRBJ2-7, with a weak D call TRBD2 (6 bases). Trimming removed 3 bases from V and 5 bases from J, with 18 bases in between. Germline V gene data show CDR1 as SGHRS and CDR2 as YFSETQ. This CDR3 spans 15 amino acids. The CDR3 sequence is CASSWGDGGMNEQYF. Here the CDR3 DNA reads TGCGCCAGCAGCTGGGGGGACGGGGGTATGAACGAGCAGTACTTC.

The chain links TRBV6-6 to TRBJ1-6, with 9 bases identical to TRBD1. The CDR3 consists of 13 residues. Germline V CDR1 and CDR2: MNHNY, SVGAGI (reference sequence). Trimming cost V 10 bases and J 10 bases; bases outside gene matches: 8. This CDR3 reads CATHRGLNSPLHF. CDR3 DNA: TGTGCCACTCACAGGGGGCTGAACTCACCCCTCCACTTT.

The chain uses TRBV21-1 and TRBJ2-1; no check of the table's D call, TRBD2, against the DNA was made. TRBV21-1 is termed a pseudogene. The CDR3 extends over 16 amino acids. CDR3 in DNA: TGTGCCAGCAGCAACACCTGTTCTAGCTCCTACAATGAGCAGTTCTTC. Translation gives CASSNTCSSSYNEQFF.

V usage is TRBV29-1 and J usage is TRBJ2-5; D might be TRBD2 (5 bases). The CDR3 totals 14 residues. The germline V and J ends were trimmed by 1 base and 5 bases, with 14 bases remaining between them. The V gene's germline CDR1 is SQVTM and CDR2 ANQGSEA. The CDR3 region has the DNA TGCAGCGTTGAAGTTGTCCCCGGGGTGGAGACCCAGTACTTC. This gives the protein CSVEVVPGVETQYF.

The chain's CDR3 is CAISEARSSYEQYF. CDR3 DNA: TGTGCCATCAGTGAGGCTCGGAGCTCCTACGAGCAGTACTTC. The genes are TRBV10-3 and TRBJ2-7; D gene unclear. V was pared by 2 bases and J by 0 bases, with 8 bases between. The CDR3 is 14 amino acids. Germline V gives CDR1 ENHRY, CDR2 SYGVKD.

A note on this clone: Its ends do not fully match the called genes, so a read error is possible. This chain joins TRBV7-7 and TRBJ1-2; 10 nucleotides line up with TRBD1. The CDR3 runs to 17 residues. Germline V gene data show CDR1 as SSHAT and CDR2 as FNYEAQ (reference sequence). CDR3 bases: TGTGCTAGCAGCCCCCGACCCCGGACAGGGGGAGGCTATGGCTACACCTTC. Amino acids: CASSPRPRTGGGYGYTF.

The CDR3 protein is CASSLAGPGTGSEQYF. In DNA, the CDR3 is TGCGCCAGCAGCTTGGCCGGTCCCGGGACAGGTTCCGAGCAGTACTTC. The chain uses TRBV5-1 and TRBJ2-7; 8 nucleotides align to TRBD1. Looked up from germline, CDR1 is SGHRS and CDR2 is YFSETQ. After removal of 0 bases from V and 6 bases from J, the junction contained 11 bases not matched to a gene. The CDR3 is made up of 16 amino acids.

The CDR3 region is CAWSDFGGRGLEAFF. CDR3 sequence (DNA): TGTGCCTGGAGCGATTTTGGAGGCAGGGGATTGGAAGCTTTCTTT. The chain recombines TRBV30 with TRBJ1-1, with TRBD1 as a possible D gene (6 bases). With 3 bases removed from V and 8 bases from J, the gap between germline ends came to 22 bases. CDR3 length equals 15 residues. The germline V gene encodes CDR1 GTSNPN and CDR2 SVGIG (reference sequence).

This clone has a single count. The gene calls are TRBV9 and TRBJ2-5; 7 bases are shared with TRBD1. The J call may be incorrect, as the DNA end agrees better with TRBJ2-7. In germline, CDR1 is SGDLS, CDR2 YYNGEE. The CDR3 is 15 amino acids. The DNA of the CDR3 is TGTGCCAGCAGCGTAGGGGGACAGTTCTCCTACGAGCAGTACTTC. Its protein product is CASSVGGQFSYEQYF.

The V gene is TRBV5-6, the J gene TRBJ2-5; TRBD2 might be the D (6 bases). The germline CDR1 and CDR2 sequences are SGHDT and YYEEEE. The germline V and J ends were trimmed by 4 bases and 4 bases, with 11 bases remaining between them. The CDR3 runs to 13 residues. The CDR3 DNA sequence: TGTGCCAGCAGCAAGACTAGGTCAGAGACCCAGTACTTC. Protein product: CASSKTRSETQYF.

This clone has only one observation. CDR3 amino acids: CSGLWEIGDTQYF. The CDR3 DNA reads as TGCAGCGGACTCTGGGAAATCGGAGATACGCAGTATTTT. V is TRBV29-1 and J is TRBJ2-3; D unresolved. Trimming took off 7 bases at V and 5 bases at J, with 16 bases between the two ends. The CDR3 is made up of 13 amino acids. Germline loops: CDR1 SQVTM, CDR2 ANQGSEA.

The chain combines TRBV13 with TRBJ2-1, with TRBD1 identical over 9 bases. The germline V gene encodes CDR1 PRHDT and CDR2 FYEKMQ (reference sequence). The CDR3 is made up of 16 amino acids. Losses at the gene ends were 4 bases for V and 2 bases for J; bases not matched to a gene: 6. CDR3 loop: CASSSYRDRAYNEQFF. The CDR3 nucleotides are TGTGCCAGCAGCTCATACCGGGACAGGGCCTACAATGAGCAGTTCTTC.

This chain connects TRBV19 to TRBJ2-5, with 8 bases lining up with TRBD1. Germline V gene sequence: CDR1 LNHDA, CDR2 SQIVND (reference sequence). V lost 3 bases to trimming and J lost 4 bases; unmatched junction nucleotides: 4. The CDR3 sequence is 14 residues long. Here the CDR3 reads CASSIVQGGETQYF. DNA of the CDR3: TGTGCCAGTAGTATTGTACAGGGGGGAGAGACCCAGTACTTC.

The V call is TRBV27, the J call TRBJ1-6; D gene ambiguous. Germline V lookup: CDR1 MNHEY, CDR2 SMNVEV (reference sequence). V lost 3 bases to trimming and J lost 8 bases, with 11 bases between them. This CDR3 comprises 14 residues. In DNA form, the CDR3 reads TGTGCCAGCAGTTTCAGCACTCTGCATTCACCCCTCCACTTT. The encoded protein is CASSFSTLHSPLHF.

The chain couples TRBV2 to TRBJ2-1, with D perhaps TRBD2 (6 bases). V was shortened by 5 bases and J by 4 bases, with 18 bases between the two germline ends. From germline, CDR1 is SNHLY and CDR2 FYNNEI. The CDR3 loop spans 16 amino acids. CDR3 residues: CASSTSVTGTYNEQFF. CDR3 in DNA: TGTGCCAGCAGTACATCAGTGACCGGGACTTACAATGAGCAGTTCTTC.

V is TRBV5-1 and J is TRBJ2-1, with D possibly being TRBD1 or TRBD2 (6 bases each). Germline values: CDR1 SGHRS, CDR2 YFSETQ. The CDR3 extends over 14 amino acids. Trimming removed 7 bases at V and 4 bases at J, with 15 bases between. CDR3 in amino acids: CASGGGAEYNEQFF. The CDR3 nucleotides read TGCGCCAGCGGGGGCGGGGCGGAGTACAATGAGCAGTTCTTC.

The table lists this clone with a few counts. The genes are TRBV19 and TRBJ2-1, with D uncertain. The V gene's germline CDR1 is LNHDA and CDR2 SQIVND (reference sequence). V was shortened by 10 bases and J by 2 bases, with 9 bases between the two germline ends. CDR3 size: 12 residues. CDR3 protein: CATTSPYNEQFF. The CDR3 DNA is TGTGCCACCACCTCCCCCTACAATGAGCAGTTCTTC.

The J gene is TRBJ2-3, the V gene TRBV5-1; tentatively, D is TRBD2 (5 bases). Trimming pared 4 bases from V and 0 bases from J, leaving 15 bases between. This CDR3 is built from 16 residues. Germline loops: CDR1 SGHRS, CDR2 YFSETQ. The CDR3 DNA follows: TGCGCCAGCAGCCAGGTGGCAGCGGCTAGCACAGATACGCAGTATTTT. Translation: CASSQVAAASTDTQYF. Supplemented by reference TRBV5-1 and TRBJ2-3, the full variable domain reads KAGVTQTPRYLIKTRGQQVTLSCSPISGHRSVSWYQQTPGQGLQFLFEYFSETQRNKGNFPGRFSGRQFSNSRSEMNVSTLELGDSALYLCASSQVAAASTDTQYFGPGTRLTVL.

The chain couples TRBV2 to TRBJ1-6; D is possibly TRBD1 (5 bases). Germline CDR1 and CDR2: SNHLY and FYNNEI. Trimming removed 7 bases at V and 5 bases at J, with 15 bases between. The CDR3 runs to 15 residues. The CDR3 is CASNQGAENNSPLHF. DNA of the CDR3: TGTGCCAGCAATCAGGGAGCGGAGAATAATTCACCCCTCCACTTT.